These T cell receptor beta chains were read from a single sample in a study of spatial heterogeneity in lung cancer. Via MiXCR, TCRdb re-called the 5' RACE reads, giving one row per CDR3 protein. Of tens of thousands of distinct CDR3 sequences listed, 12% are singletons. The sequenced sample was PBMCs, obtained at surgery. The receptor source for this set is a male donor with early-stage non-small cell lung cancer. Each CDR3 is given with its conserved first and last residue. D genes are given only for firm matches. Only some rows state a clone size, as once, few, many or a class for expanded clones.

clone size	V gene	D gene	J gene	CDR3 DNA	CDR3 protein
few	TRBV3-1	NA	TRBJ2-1	TGTGCCAGCAGCCAAGGGCAGGGAGGTTTCTTTGAGCAGTTCTTC	CASSQGQGGFFEQFF
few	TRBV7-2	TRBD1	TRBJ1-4	TGTGCCAGCAGTTATCAGGGGGCGGGTGAAAAACTGTTTTTT	CASSYQGAGEKLFF
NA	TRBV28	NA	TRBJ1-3	TGTGCCAGCAGTTTAAATAATAGACGAGTTGGAAACACCATATATTTT	CASSLNNRRVGNTIYF
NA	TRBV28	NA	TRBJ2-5	TGTGCCAGCAGTTCGTATAGGGGGGAATGGGGCCAAGAGACCCAGTACTTC	CASSSYRGEWGQETQYF
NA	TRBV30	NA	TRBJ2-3	TGTGCCTTCGATTCGGGGCGCACAGATACGCAGTATTTT	CAFDSGRTDTQYF
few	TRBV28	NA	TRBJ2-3	TGTGCCAGCAGTTCCCAGGGGCGCAAAGGATTT	CASSSQGRKGF
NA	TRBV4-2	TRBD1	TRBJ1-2	TGTGCCAGCAGCCAAGACACAGGGTATACAGGGGGCAGAAACTATGGCTACACCTTC	CASSQDTGYTGGRNYGYTF
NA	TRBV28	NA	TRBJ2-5	TGTGCCAGCAGTTTCCGCAGAGCCAGGGGGACCCAGTACTTC	CASSFRRARGTQYF
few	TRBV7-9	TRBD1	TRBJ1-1	TGTGCCAGCAGCTCGACAGGGGGGCTAGGGGACACTGAAGCTTTCTTT	CASSSTGGLGDTEAFF
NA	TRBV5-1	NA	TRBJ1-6	TGCGCCAGCAGCCCAGGGGTTACGAAATCACCCCTCCACTTT	CASSPGVTKSPLHF
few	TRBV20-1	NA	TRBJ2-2	TGCAGTGCTACCTTTAGCGAGAACACCGGGGAGCTGTTTTTT	CSATFSENTGELFF
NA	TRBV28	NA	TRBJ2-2	TGTGCCAGCAGACCTCACGGCACCGGGGAGCTGTTTTTT	CASRPHGTGELFF
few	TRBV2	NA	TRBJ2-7	TGTGCCAGCAGTGGAGAAGGACTCCTTTCCAGCGAGCAGTACTTC	CASSGEGLLSSEQYF
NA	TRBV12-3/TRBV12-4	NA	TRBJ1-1	TGTGCCAGCAGGAGCGTCCGGGGCACTGAAGCTTTCTTT	CASRSVRGTEAFF
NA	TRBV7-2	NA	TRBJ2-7	TGTGCCAGCAGCTCCGGGACCCCGCTTCGCGAGCAGTACTTC	CASSSGTPLREQYF